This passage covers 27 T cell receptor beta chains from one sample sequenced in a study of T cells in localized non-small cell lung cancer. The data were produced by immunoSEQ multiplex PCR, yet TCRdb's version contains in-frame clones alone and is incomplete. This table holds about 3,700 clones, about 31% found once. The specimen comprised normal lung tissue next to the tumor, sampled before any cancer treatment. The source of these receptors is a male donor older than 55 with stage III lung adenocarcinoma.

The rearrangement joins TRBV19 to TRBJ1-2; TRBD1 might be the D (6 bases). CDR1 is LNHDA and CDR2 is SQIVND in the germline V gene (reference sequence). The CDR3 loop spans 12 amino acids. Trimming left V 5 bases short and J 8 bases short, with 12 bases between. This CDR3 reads CASSVVGAGYTF. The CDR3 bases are TGTGCCAGTAGTGTGGTGGGGGCCGGCTACACCTTC.

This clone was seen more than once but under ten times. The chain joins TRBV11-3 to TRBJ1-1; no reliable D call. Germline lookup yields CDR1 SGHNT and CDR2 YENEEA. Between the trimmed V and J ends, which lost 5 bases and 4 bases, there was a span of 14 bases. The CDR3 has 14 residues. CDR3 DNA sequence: TGTGCCAGCAGCCCCGTCGGGCCTCTCACTGAAGCTTTCTTT. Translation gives CASSPVGPLTEAFF.

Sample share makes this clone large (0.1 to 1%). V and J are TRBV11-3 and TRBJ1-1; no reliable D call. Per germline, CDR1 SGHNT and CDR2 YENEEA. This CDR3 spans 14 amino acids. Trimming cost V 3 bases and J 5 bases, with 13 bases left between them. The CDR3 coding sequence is TGTGCCAGCAGCTTGGGCGAGTTTGGAACTGAAGCTTTCTTT. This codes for CASSLGEFGTEAFF.

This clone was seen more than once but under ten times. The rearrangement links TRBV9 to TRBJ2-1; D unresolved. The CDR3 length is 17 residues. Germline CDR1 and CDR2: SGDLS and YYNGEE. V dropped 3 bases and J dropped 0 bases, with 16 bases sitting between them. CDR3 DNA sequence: TGTGCCAGCAGCGCAGGTCCTACACTACCCTCCTACAATGAGCAGTTCTTC. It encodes CASSAGPTLPSYNEQFF. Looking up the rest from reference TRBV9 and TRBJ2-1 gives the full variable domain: DSGVTQTPKHLITATGQRVTLRCSPRSGDLSVYWYQQSLDQGLQFLIQYYNGEERAKGNILERFSAQQFPDLHSELNLSSLELGDSALYFCASSAGPTLPSYNEQFFGPGTRLTVL.

The chain's CDR3 is CASSLGTSGGTDTQYF. The CDR3 DNA follows: TGTGCCAGCAGCTTAGGAACTAGCGGGGGCACAGATACGCAGTATTTT. The chain has TRBV11-3 and TRBJ2-3; 10 positions agree with TRBD2. This CDR3 has 16 amino acids. From germline, CDR1 is SGHNT and CDR2 YENEEA. After removal of 1 base from V and 1 base from J, the junction contained 2 bases not matched to a gene.

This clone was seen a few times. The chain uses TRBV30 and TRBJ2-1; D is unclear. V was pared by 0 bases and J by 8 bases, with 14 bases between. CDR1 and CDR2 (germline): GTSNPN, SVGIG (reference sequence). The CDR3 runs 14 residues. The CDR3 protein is CAWSVVEMRHEQFF. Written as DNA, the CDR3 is TGTGCCTGGAGTGTAGTGGAGATGCGGCATGAGCAGTTCTTC.

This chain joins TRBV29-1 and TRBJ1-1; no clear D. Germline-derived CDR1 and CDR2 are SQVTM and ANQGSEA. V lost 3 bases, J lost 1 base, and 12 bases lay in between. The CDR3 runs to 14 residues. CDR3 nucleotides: TGCAGCGTTGACCGTCCAGGCCGGAACACTGAAGCTTTCTTT. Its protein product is CSVDRPGRNTEAFF.

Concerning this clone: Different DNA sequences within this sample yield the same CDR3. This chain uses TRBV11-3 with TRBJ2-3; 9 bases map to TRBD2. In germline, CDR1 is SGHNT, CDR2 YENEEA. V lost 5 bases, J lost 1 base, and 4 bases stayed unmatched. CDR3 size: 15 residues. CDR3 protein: CASSPWTSGTDTQYF. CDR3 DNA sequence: TGTGCCAGCAGCCCTTGGACTAGCGGCACAGATACGCAGTATTTT.

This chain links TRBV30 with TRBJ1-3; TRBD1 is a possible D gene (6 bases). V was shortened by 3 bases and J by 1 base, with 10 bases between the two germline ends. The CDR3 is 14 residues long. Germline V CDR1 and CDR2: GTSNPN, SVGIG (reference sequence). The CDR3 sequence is CAWRARGSGNTIYF. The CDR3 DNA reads TGTGCCTGGAGGGCGAGGGGGTCTGGAAACACCATATATTTT.

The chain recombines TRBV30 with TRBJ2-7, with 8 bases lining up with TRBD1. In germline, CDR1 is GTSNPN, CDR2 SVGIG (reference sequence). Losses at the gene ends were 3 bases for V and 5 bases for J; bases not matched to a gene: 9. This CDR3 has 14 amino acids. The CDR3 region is CAWRSGGLRDEQYF. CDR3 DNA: TGTGCCTGGAGATCAGGGGGCCTGAGGGACGAGCAGTACTTC.

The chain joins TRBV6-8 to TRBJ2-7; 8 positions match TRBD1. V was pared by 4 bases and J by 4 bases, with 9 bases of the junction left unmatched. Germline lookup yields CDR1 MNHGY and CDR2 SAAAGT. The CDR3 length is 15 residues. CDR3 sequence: CASSSTGQEMYEQYF. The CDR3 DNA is TGTGCCAGCAGTTCAACGGGACAGGAAATGTACGAGCAGTACTTC.

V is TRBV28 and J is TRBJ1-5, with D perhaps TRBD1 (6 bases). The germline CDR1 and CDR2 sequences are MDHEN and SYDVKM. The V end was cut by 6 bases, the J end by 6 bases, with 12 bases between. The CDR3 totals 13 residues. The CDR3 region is CASSLRGSQPQHF. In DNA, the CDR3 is TGTGCCAGCAGCCTGAGGGGGAGTCAGCCCCAGCATTTT. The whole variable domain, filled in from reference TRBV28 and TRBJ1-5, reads DVKVTQSSRYLVKRTGEKVFLECVQDMDHENMFWYRQDPGLGLRLIYFSYDVKMKEKGDIPEGYSVSREKKERFSLILESASTNQTSMYLCASSLRGSQPQHFGDGTRLSIL.

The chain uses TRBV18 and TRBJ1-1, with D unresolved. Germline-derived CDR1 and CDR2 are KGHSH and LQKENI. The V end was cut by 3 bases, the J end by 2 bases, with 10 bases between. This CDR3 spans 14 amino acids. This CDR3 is CASSPVSLNTEAFF. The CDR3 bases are TGTGCCAGCTCACCGGTCAGTTTAAACACTGAAGCTTTCTTT.

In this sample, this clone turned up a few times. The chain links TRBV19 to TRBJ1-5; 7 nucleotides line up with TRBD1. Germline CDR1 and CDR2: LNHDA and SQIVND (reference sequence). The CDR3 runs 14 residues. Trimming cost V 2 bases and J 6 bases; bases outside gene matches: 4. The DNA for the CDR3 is TGTGCCAGTAGTATAATGACAGGGAGTCAGCCCCAGCATTTT. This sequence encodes CASSIMTGSQPQHF.

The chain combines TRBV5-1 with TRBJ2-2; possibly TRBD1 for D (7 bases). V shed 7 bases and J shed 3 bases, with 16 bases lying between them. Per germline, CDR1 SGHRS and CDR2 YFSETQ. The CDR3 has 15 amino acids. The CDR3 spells CASALGGTDTGELFF. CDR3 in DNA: TGCGCCAGCGCTCTTGGGGGGACAGACACCGGGGAGCTGTTTTTT.

The CDR3 DNA reads TGTGCTAGTGGTTTGGTAGGACTAGGGGATAGAGATACGCAGTATTTT. It translates to CASGLVGLGDRDTQYF. The chain has TRBV12-5 and TRBJ2-3, with 7 positions matching TRBD2. The CDR3 has 16 residues. Germline-derived CDR1 and CDR2 are LGHNT and FRNRAP. The trim removed 0 bases at V and 5 bases at J, leaving 8 bases unmatched.

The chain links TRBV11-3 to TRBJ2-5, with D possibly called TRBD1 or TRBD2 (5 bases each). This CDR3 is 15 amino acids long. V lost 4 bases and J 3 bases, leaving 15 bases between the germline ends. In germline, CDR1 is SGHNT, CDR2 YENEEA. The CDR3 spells CASSSGMGRKETQYF. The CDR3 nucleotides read TGTGCCAGCAGCTCAGGGATGGGACGGAAAGAGACCCAGTACTTC.

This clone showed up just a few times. The CDR3 DNA is TGTGCCAGCAGTCAGGGACAGACATTTAACACCGGGGAGCTGTTTTTT. Translation: CASSQGQTFNTGELFF. This chain joins TRBV11-3 and TRBJ2-2, with 7 bases lining up with TRBD1. J gave up 2 bases and V 6 bases, and 9 bases lay outside the gene matches. Germline CDR1 and CDR2: SGHNT and YENEEA. This CDR3 comprises 16 residues.

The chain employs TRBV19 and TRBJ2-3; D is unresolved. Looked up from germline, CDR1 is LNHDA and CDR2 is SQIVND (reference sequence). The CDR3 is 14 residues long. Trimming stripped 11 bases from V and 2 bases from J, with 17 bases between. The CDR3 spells CAYYMVGFTDTQYF. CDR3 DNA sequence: TGTGCCTACTACATGGTCGGCTTCACAGATACGCAGTATTTT. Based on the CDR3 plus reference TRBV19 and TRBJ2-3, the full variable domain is DGGITQSPKYLFRKEGQNVTLSCEQNLNHDAMYWYRQDPGQGLRLIYYSQIVNDFQKGDIAEGYSVSREKKESFPLTVTSAQKNPTAFYLCAYYMVGFTDTQYFGPGTRLTVL.

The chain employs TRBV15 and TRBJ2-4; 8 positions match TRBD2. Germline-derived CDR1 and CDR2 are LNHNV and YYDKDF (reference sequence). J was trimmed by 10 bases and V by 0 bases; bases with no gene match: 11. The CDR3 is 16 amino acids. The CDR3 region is CATSRDRGGGLWIQYF. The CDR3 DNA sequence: TGTGCCACCAGCAGAGATAGGGGCGGGGGGTTGTGGATTCAGTACTTC.

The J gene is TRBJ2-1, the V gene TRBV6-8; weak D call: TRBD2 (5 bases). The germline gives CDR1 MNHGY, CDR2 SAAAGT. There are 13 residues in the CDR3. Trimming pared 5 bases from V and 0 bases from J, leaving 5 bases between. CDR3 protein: CASSRDSYNEQFF. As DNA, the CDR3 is TGTGCCAGCAGTCGGGACTCCTACAATGAGCAGTTCTTC.

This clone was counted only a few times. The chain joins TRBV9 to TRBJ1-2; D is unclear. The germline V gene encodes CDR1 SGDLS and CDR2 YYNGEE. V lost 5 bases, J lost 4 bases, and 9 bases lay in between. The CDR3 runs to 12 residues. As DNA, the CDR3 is TGTGCCAGCAGTGAAGTACTCTATGGCTACACCTTC. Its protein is CASSEVLYGYTF.

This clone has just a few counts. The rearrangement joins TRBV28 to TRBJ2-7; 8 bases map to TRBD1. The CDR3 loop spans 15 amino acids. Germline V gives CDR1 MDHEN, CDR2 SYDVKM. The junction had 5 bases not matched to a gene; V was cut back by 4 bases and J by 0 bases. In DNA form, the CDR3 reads TGTGCCAGCAGTTCCCTGGGACAGGTCTCCTACGAGCAGTACTTC. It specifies CASSSLGQVSYEQYF.

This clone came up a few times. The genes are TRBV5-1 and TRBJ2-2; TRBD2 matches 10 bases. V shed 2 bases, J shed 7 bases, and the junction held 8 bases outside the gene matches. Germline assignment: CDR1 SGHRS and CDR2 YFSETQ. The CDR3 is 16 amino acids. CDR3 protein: CASSLSSGSNGGELFF. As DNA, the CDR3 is TGCGCCAGCAGCTTATCTAGCGGGAGTAACGGCGGGGAGCTGTTTTTT.

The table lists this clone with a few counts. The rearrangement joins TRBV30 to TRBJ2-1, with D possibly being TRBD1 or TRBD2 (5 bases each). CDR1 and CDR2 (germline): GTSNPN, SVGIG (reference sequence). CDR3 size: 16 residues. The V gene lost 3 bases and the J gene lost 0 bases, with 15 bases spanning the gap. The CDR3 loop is CAWRSGASLSYNEQFF. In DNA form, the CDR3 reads TGTGCCTGGAGGTCCGGGGCCAGCCTCTCCTACAATGAGCAGTTCTTC. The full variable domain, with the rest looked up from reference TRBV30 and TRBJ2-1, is SQTIHQWPATLVQPVGSPLSLECTVEGTSNPNLYWYRQAAGRGLQLLFYSVGIGQISSEVPQNLSASRPQDRQFILSSKKLLLSDSGFYLCAWRSGASLSYNEQFFGPGTRLTVL.

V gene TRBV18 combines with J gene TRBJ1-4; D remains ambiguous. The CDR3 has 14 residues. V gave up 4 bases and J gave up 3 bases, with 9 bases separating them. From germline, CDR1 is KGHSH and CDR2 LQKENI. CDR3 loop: CASSLSSANEKLFF. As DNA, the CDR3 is TGTGCCAGCTCACTCAGTTCGGCTAATGAAAAACTGTTTTTT.

The CDR3 here is CASSQGGATQYF. The CDR3, as DNA: TGTGCCAGCAGCCAAGGGGGGGCGACCCAGTACTTC. The genes are TRBV6-8 and TRBJ2-5; the D gene is possibly TRBD2 (7 bases). Trimming pared 6 bases from V and 7 bases from J, leaving 12 bases between. The CDR3 has 12 residues. Germline lookup yields CDR1 MNHGY and CDR2 SAAAGT.